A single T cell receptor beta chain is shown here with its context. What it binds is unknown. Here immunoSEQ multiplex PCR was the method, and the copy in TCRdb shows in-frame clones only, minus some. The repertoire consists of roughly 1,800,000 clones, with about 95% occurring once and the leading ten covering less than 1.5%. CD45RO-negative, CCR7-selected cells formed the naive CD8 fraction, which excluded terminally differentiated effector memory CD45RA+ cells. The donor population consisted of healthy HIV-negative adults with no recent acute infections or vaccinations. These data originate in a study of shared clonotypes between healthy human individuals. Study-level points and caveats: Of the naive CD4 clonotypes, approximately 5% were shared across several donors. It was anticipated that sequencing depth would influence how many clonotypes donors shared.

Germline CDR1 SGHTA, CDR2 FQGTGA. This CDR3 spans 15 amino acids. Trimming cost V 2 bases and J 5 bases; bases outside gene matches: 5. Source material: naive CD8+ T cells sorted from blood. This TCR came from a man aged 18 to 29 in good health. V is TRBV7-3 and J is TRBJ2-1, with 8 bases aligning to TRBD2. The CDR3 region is CASSLRVGGDNEQFF. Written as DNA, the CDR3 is TGTGCCAGCAGCTTACGCGTCGGGGGGGACAATGAGCAGTTCTTC.